This TCR beta chain was observed in a study of T cells expressing NK-cell markers. Study at large: Underlying the TCR beta repertoires were sorted CD3+CD56+NKG2C+, CD3+CD56+NKG2C- and CD3+CD56-NKG2C+ T cells. Study results and caveats: Each of a handful of donors carried dominant NKG2C+ clonotypes accounting for about 1.0-8% of CD8+ T cells.

Using the 5' RACE reads, TCRdb records one entry per CDR3 protein without DNA. The sample totals about 460,000 distinct CDR3 sequences. About this clonotype itself: What it binds is unknown.

Germline CDR1 is SGHRS and CDR2 is YFSETQ. This CDR3 has 15 residues. Material: blood T cells: a sorted CD56 or NKG2C T cell subset, CD4+ or CD8+ T cells, or bulk PBMC T cells (not recorded which). This chain joins TRBV5-1 and TRBJ2-5; TCRdb's assignment of TRBD2 cannot be checked, as there is no DNA. The sequence was collected from a woman between 45 and 60 years old in good health. CDR3: CASSLGLAGQETQYF.